This T cell receptor beta chain was obtained from a study of beta chain features in type 1 diabetes (dated by TCRdb to the late 2010s). Notes on the research overall: No differences in mean age, gender distribution, total cell number or subset yield were found between patients and healthy donors. A total of under 120,000,000 sorted cells were examined across all samples, and RNA yield correlated strongly with the number of cells per subset. The study compared TCRB repertoires of sorted circulating CD4+ T cell subsets between recently diagnosed type 1 diabetes patients and matched healthy donors. Regulatory and stem cell-like memory subsets were isolated from only 8 patients and 8 healthy donors, whereas naive and central memory subsets came from all 30 or so donors. The paper's findings and limits, for the study overall: Type 1 diabetes patients showed a moderate but significant shortening of TCRB CDR3 length in all four CD4+ subsets. Because cDNA was sequenced instead of genomic DNA, activated cells with high expression could be over-represented, although the groups did not differ in activation or CD3 levels. Naive, central memory and regulatory TCRB repertoires appeared to be more similar among patients than among healthy donors. Patients with type 1 diabetes made fewer insertions and deleted more nucleotides at VDJ recombination sites, implying thymic rearrangement abnormalities. Shorter templates might have been favored by PCR, but patient and control samples were amplified and corrected together, so both groups would have been affected equally by any skew. Because the HLA sub-analyses included only small numbers of individuals, any influence of HLA type on TCRB rearrangement was left unresolved.

The entire amount of isolated RNA was reverse transcribed using the High Capacity cDNA Reverse Transcription Kit, so the sequenced TCRB transcripts were expressed ones. Naive, central memory and regulatory T cell samples underwent deep immunoSEQ sequencing, averaging about 3.57 million total reads per sample. Sorted cells were lysed in RLT buffer, and RNA was extracted using DNase-treated RNeasy Micro or Mini kits according to cell number. To prevent cross-contamination, each cell subset was processed individually, whereas patient and healthy donor samples were processed jointly. Using the immunoSEQ multiplex PCR, TCRB sequences were amplified from cDNA into 87-bp fragments spanning the CDR3 region. Sequencing of the amplicons was done on the Illumina HiSeq platform. As for the original processing: PCR bias was corrected computationally using synthetic template baselines, and reads within Hamming distance 2 were collapsed, with unmergeable singletons discarded. Reads were aligned to IMGT to assign V, D and J genes, CDR3 length, and insertions or deletions at six rearrangement sites. Within each subset, clonotype counts were normalized to sorted cell number, after which true diversity and Gini coefficients were computed with the tcR R package. The overlap coefficient, calculated on TCRB nucleotide sequences, was used to measure repertoire sharing. Not all clones reach the TCRdb copy of this immuneACCESS table, which keeps in-frame sequences only. Checked studies attribute under half of the gap to unresolved V genes and leave the rest unexplained. From that table come the V and J calls and clone size; the DNA was used to work out D and trimming. In this sample the table shows about 160,000 clones, about 9% of which occur a single time. The ten largest clonotypes hold 0.7% of the sample.

From each donor, a single peripheral blood sample of around 120 mL on average was drawn into heparinised tubes. A BD FACSAria II and a panel including CD45RO, CCR7, CD25, CD127, CD95 and CD27 were used to sort naive, central memory, regulatory and stem cell-like memory CD4+ T cells. Purity was above 95% for every sorted population. PBMCs were isolated immediately by Lymphoprep density gradient centrifugation and stained directly without culture. So that batch effects would be minimized, each experiment stained and sorted samples in pairs, pairing one healthy donor with one patient. In this sample, this clone turned up a few times. The specificity of this receptor is unknown. Per-base quality was not reported, and no clone a single base away is much larger than it. In the germline V gene, CDR1 corresponds to MNHEY and CDR2 to SVGAGI. Spanning cysteine to phenylalanine, the CDR3 consists of 15 amino acids. Of the read, only the CDR3 DNA is kept; its 45 bases are in frame from base 1. At the junction V is shortened by 6 bases and J by 4 bases; bases outside the gene matches: 7.

The rearranged segments are TRBV6-5 and TRBJ2-2, with 8 central nucleotides matching TRBD2. This TCR was recovered from a woman in her thirties with type 1 diabetes. The sequencing sample was made of central memory CD4+ T cells from blood. The nucleotide sequence reads as follows: TGTGCCAGCAGGCGACTAGCGAGGTCCACCGGGGAGCTGTTTTTT. Its protein reads: CASRRLARSTGELFF.